This TCR beta chain was captured by sequencing in a study of T-cell reconstitution after alpha-beta-depleted transplantation in children. CDR3 length: 15 residues. V lost 0 bases to trimming and J lost 5 bases, with 11 bases between them. CDR1 is LGHNA, CDR2 YSLEER, per germline. Library preparation (for TCRbeta) was performed with unique molecular identifiers. TCRdb recomputed calls from the PCR reads with MiXCR, one row per CDR3 protein. The sample lists 350,000 to 450,000 distinct CDR3 sequences; about a fifth were seen once. The chain links TRBV4-3 to TRBJ1-5; D is undetermined. The specimen was PBMCs from the stem cell graft donor, collected from the stem cell graft. This clonotype was obtained from a human donor who donated a stem cell graft to a child with acute myeloid leukemia. DNA for the CDR3: TGCGCCAGCAGCCAAGATGGCAAGCAGGATCAGCCCCAGCATTTT. It translates to CASSQDGKQDQPQHF.